This T cell receptor (beta chain) was recovered during a study of T cell clonotyping in hematopoietic cell transplantation. This clone was detected once. Its antigen is not identified. Study outcomes and limitations: Recipient TCR diversity dropped after transplant; expanded clonotypes rose from day 30 to 180. Graft donor and pretransplant recipient Inverse Simpson Index values predicted broader posttransplant TCR diversity.

The assay was immunoSEQ multiplex PCR, and TCRdb's table has in-frame clones only and misses some. The top ten clones hold 2.5% to 3% of a sample with tens of thousands of clones, roughly 85% of them seen once. CDR3 length equals 13 residues. CDR1 is MDHEN, CDR2 SYDVKM, per germline. V lost 1 base, J lost 4 bases, and 7 bases lay in between. Time point specified: recipient sample about 28 days before transplant, after cytoreduction. This TCR came from a man aged 60 to 75 with acute myeloid leukemia. Some clones in this sample may be carry-over from other donors' samples. Sequencing used peripheral blood mononuclear cells, obtained before stem cell transplant. The chain recombines TRBV28 with TRBJ2-5; D is unresolved. This CDR3 reads CASSLYVGETQYF. The DNA for the CDR3 is TGTGCCAGCAGTTTATACGTCGGAGAGACCCAGTACTTC.